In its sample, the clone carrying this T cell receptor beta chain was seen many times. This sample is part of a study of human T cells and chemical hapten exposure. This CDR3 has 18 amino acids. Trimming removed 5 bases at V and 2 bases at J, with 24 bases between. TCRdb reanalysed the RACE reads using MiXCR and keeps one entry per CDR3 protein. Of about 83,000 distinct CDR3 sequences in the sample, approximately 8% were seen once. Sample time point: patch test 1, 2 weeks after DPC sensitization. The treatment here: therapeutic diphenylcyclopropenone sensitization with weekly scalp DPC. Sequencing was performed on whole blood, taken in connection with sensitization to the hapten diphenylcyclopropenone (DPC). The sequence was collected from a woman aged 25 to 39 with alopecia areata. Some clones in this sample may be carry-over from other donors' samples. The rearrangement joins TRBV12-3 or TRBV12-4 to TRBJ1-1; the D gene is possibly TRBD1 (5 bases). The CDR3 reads CASSLILGQIGHNTEAFF. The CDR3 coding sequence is TGTGCCAGCAGTCTAATACTGGGCCAGATCGGACACAACACTGAAGCTTTCTTT.